This TCR beta chain was recovered during a study of shared clonotypes between healthy human individuals. The CDR3 extends over 15 amino acids. CDR1 SGHRS and CDR2 YFSETQ come from the germline V gene. V shed 4 bases and J 7 bases; nucleotides not matched to a gene: 6. Points on this clone: As yet, its antigen is unknown.

Those who donated, Caucasian adults without exception, all lived in Nashville, Tennessee. TCRdb keeps only in-frame clones here, not all; method: immunoSEQ multiplex PCR. The sample consists of millions of clones, over 85% of them appearing once. General study points: Among donors, clonotype sharing was expected to be affected by sequencing depth.

The TCR was taken from a young man in good health. The chain carries TRBV5-1 and TRBJ1-4; TRBD1 matches at 11 bases. Source material: naive CD4+ T cells sorted from blood. Subset: CD45RA+ positively selected. CDR3 sequence: CASSPGQGAGEKLFF. DNA of the CDR3: TGCGCCAGCAGCCCCGGACAGGGGGCAGGTGAAAAACTGTTTTTT. Together with reference TRBV5-1 and TRBJ1-4, the CDR3 gives the full variable domain: KAGVTQTPRYLIKTRGQQVTLSCSPISGHRSVSWYQQTPGQGLQFLFEYFSETQRNKGNFPGRFSGRQFSNSRSEMNVSTLELGDSALYLCASSPGQGAGEKLFFGSGTQLSVL.